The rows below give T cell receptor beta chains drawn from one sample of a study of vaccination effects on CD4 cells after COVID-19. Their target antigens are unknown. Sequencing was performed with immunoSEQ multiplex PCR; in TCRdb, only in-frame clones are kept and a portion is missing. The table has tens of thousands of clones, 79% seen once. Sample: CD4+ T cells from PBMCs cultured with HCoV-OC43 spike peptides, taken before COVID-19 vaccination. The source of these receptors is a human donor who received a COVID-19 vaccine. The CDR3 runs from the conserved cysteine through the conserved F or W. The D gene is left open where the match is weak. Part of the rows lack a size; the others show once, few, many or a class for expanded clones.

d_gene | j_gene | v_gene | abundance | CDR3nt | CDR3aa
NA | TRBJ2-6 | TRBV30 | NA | TGTGCCTGGAGTGGCACTCAAATCTCTGGGGCCAACGTCCTGACTTTC | CAWSGTQISGANVLTF
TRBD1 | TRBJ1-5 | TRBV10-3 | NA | TGTGCCATCAGTGGGGACAGGGGGAGCAATCAGCCCCAGCATTTT | CAISGDRGSNQPQHF
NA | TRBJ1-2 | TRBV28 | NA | TGTGCCAGCAGTTCGGCGCACCCGCCATATGGCTACACCTTC | CASSSAHPPYGYTF
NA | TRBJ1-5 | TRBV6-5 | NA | TGTGCCAGCAGTTTAGTGAGCAATCAGCCCCAGCATTTT | CASSLVSNQPQHF
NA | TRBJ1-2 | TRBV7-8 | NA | TGTGCCAGCAGCCCCCAGAACGGAAGAAATGGCTACACCTTC | CASSPQNGRNGYTF
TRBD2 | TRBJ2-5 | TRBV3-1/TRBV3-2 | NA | TGTGCCAGCAGCCAAGAGAGGACTAGCGGGGCGGGAGAGACCCAGTACTTC | CASSQERTSGAGETQYF
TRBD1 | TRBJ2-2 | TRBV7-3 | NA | TGTGCCAGCGCCCCGACAGGGATGACCGGGGAGCTGTTTTTT | CASAPTGMTGELFF
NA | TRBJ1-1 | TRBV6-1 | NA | TGTGCCAGCAGTGAATCAACTCTTGGGAACACTGAAGCTTTCTTT | CASSESTLGNTEAFF
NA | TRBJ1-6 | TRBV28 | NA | TGTGCCAGCAGTGTATGGAGGGGGGCGAATAATTCACCCCTCCACTTT | CASSVWRGANNSPLHF
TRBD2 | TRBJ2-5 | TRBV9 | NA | TGTGCCAGCAGCGTAGGAGCGGGGGCGGTGAAGACCCAGTACTTC | CASSVGAGAVKTQYF
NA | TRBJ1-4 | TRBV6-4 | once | TGTGCCAGCAGTGACTCGAGTAAACGCGTTGGTGAAAAACTGTTTTTT | CASSDSSKRVGEKLFF
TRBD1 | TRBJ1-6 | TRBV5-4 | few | TGTGCCAGCAGCTTTACACAGGGGGCGCAAAGTTCACCCCTCCACTTT | CASSFTQGAQSSPLHF
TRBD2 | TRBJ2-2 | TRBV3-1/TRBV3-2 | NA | TGTGCCAGCAGCCAAGATAGCGGGAGCAACACCGGGGAGCTGTTTTTT | CASSQDSGSNTGELFF
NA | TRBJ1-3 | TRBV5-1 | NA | TGCGCCAGCAGTTTGGACAGCAGAAACACCATATATTTT | CASSLDSRNTIYF
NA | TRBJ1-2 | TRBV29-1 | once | TGCAGCGTACGTCGGTCGCGGGCCGGCAGGGGCTCTGGCTACACCTTC | CSVRRSRAGRGSGYTF
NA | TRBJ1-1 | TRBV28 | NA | TGTGCCAGCAGTTCCACCCCTTTTTTGGCGGGGGATACTGAAGCTTTCTTT | CASSSTPFLAGDTEAFF
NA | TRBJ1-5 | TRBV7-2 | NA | TGTGCCAGCAGCTACCACACCAATCAGCCCCAGCATTTT | CASSYHTNQPQHF
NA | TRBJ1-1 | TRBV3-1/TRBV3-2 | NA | TGTGCCAGCAGCCAAGGTTGGAGGGAAAACACTGAAGCTTTCTTT | CASSQGWRENTEAFF
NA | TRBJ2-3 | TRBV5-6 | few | TGTGCCAGCAGCTCCTCAGTGGCTAGCACAGATACGCAGTATTTT | CASSSSVASTDTQYF
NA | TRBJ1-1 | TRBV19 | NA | TGTGCCAGTAGTGTAATAAGGGGGAACACTGAAGCTTTCTTT | CASSVIRGNTEAFF
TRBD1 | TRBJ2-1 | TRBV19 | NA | TGTGCCAGTAGTGCAAGCTTCGGGACAGGGCACGCTGAGCAGTTCTTC | CASSASFGTGHAEQFF
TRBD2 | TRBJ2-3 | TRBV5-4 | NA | TGTGCCAGCAGCTTGAGCGGGGGTACCACAGATACGCAGTATTTT | CASSLSGGTTDTQYF
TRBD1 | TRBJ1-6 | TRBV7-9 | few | TGTGCCAGCAGCGATCAGGGGGCTACCTATAATTCACCCCTCCACTTT | CASSDQGATYNSPLHF
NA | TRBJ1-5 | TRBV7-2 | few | TGTGCCAGCAGCCTCACGAATCAGCCCCAGCATTTT | CASSLTNQPQHF
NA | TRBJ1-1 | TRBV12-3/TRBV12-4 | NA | TGTGCCAGCAGTTTAGCTATAGGGTATGAAGCTTTCTTT | CASSLAIGYEAFF
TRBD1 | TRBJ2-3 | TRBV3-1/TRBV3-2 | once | TGTGCCAGCAGCCGGAGTCCGGGACAGACGAGCACAGATACGCAGTATTTT | CASSRSPGQTSTDTQYF
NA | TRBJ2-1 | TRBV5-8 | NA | TGTGCCAGCAGCTTGCGGCACCTTCCGAGCTCCTACAATGAGCAGTTCTTC | CASSLRHLPSSYNEQFF
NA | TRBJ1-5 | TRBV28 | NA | TGTGCCAGCAGTCCATTAGCGGGGTTCGTTCAGCCCCAGCATTTT | CASSPLAGFVQPQHF
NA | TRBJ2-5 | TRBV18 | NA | TGTGCCAGCTCACCAGGTTCGAGAGAGACCCAGTACTTC | CASSPGSRETQYF
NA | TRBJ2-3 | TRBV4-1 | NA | TGCGCCAGCAGCCAAGAACGACTTGGGGATACGCAGTATTTT | CASSQERLGDTQYF
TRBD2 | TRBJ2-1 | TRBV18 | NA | TGTGCCAGCTCACCACTGACTAGCGGGAGCTCCTACAATGAGCAGTTCTTC | CASSPLTSGSSYNEQFF
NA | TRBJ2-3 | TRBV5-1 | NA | TGCGCCAGCAGCATGCGGGGGCTTAACACAGATACGCAGTATTTT | CASSMRGLNTDTQYF
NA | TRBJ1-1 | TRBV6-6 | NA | TGTGCCAGCAGTCAGCCGGGACATCAGAACACTGAAGCTTTCTTT | CASSQPGHQNTEAFF
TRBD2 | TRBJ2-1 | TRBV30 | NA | TGTGCCTGGAGTAGGACTAGCGGGGGACATTACAATGAGCAGTTCTTC | CAWSRTSGGHYNEQFF
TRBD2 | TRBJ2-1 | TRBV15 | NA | TGTGCCACCAGCAGGGGGAGCGGGGGGTCCTACAATGAGCAGTTCTTC | CATSRGSGGSYNEQFF
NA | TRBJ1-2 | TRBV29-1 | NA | TGCAGCGTTGAAGGGGGCGAGGATGGCTACACCTTC | CSVEGGEDGYTF
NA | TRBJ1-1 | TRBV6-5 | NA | TGTGCCAGCAGGGACAGGAACACTGAAGCTTTCTTT | CASRDRNTEAFF
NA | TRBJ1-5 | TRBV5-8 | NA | TGTGCCAGCAGCTTGGGTCATAGCAATCAGCCCCAGCATTTT | CASSLGHSNQPQHF
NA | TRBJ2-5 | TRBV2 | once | TGTGCCAGCACGGACGAGGGGATTGGGTGGAAAGAGACCCAGTACTTC | CASTDEGIGWKETQYF
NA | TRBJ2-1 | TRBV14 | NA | TGTGCCAGCAGCCAATTGGGGTCCTACAATGAGCAGTTCTTC | CASSQLGSYNEQFF
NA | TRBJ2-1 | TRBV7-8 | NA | TGTGCCAGCAGCACCCGACGTCTCAGGGGAAACCACAATGAGCAGTTCTTC | CASSTRRLRGNHNEQFF
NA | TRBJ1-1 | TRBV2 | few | TGTGCCAGCAGTACTAGGACAGAGAACACTGAAGCTTTCTTT | CASSTRTENTEAFF
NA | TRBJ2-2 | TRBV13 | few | TGTGCCAGCAGCTTAAGGGGGGCAAGGGGCACCGGGGAGCTGTTTTTT | CASSLRGARGTGELFF
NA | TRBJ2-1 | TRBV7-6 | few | TGTGCCAGCAGCTTCGACAGTGCCCCCTACAATGAGCAGTTCTTC | CASSFDSAPYNEQFF
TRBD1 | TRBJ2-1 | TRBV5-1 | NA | TGCGCCAGCGGGGGACAGGTCTACAATGAGCAGTTCTTC | CASGGQVYNEQFF
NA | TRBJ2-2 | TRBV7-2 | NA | TGTGCCAGCAGCCCTTATTCGAACACCGGGGAGCTGTTTTTT | CASSPYSNTGELFF
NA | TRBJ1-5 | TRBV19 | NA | TGTGCCGCAAGGGATCTCAATCCTAATCAGCCCCAGCATTTT | CAARDLNPNQPQHF
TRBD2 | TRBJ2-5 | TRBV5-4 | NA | TGTGCCAGCAGCCCGGGGGGGGGTGGCGGGGGCCCGCAAGAGACCCAGTACTTC | CASSPGGGGGGPQETQYF
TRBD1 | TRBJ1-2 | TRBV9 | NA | TGTGCCAGCAGAATCGGACAGGACGCTGATTCCTATGGCTACACCTTC | CASRIGQDADSYGYTF
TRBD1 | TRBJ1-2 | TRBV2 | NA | TGTGCCAGCAGGCCGGGACAGGGGAACTATGGCTACACCTTC | CASRPGQGNYGYTF
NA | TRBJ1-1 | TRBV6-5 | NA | TGTGCCAGCAGCTGGGGGGGAACTGAAGCTTTCTTT | CASSWGGTEAFF
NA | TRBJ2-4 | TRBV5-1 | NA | TGCGCCAGCAGCTTGGACAGCATAAACATTCAGTACTTC | CASSLDSINIQYF
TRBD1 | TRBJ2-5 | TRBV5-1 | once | TGCGCCAGCAGCTCCCTAGGACAGGGCCAAGAGACCCAGTACTTC | CASSSLGQGQETQYF
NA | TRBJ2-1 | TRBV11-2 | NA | TGTGCCAGCAGCGTCACCAATGAGCAGTTCTTC | CASSVTNEQFF
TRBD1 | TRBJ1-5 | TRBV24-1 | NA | TGTGCCACCAGTAGCGGGACAGGGGCTCAGCCCCAGCATTTT | CATSSGTGAQPQHF
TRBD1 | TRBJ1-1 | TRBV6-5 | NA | TGTGCCAGCAGGGGACAGGGTGTCACTGAAGCTTTCTTT | CASRGQGVTEAFF
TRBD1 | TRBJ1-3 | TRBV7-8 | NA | TGTGCCAGCAGCCCCCAGGGGGGGTCTGGAAACACCATATATTTT | CASSPQGGSGNTIYF
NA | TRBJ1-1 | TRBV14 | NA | TGTGCCAGCAGCCGACCTAATCCGCGGTTTAGCAGGAACCTGTGGGTGAACACTGAAGCTTTCTTT | CASSRPNPRFSRNLWVNTEAFF